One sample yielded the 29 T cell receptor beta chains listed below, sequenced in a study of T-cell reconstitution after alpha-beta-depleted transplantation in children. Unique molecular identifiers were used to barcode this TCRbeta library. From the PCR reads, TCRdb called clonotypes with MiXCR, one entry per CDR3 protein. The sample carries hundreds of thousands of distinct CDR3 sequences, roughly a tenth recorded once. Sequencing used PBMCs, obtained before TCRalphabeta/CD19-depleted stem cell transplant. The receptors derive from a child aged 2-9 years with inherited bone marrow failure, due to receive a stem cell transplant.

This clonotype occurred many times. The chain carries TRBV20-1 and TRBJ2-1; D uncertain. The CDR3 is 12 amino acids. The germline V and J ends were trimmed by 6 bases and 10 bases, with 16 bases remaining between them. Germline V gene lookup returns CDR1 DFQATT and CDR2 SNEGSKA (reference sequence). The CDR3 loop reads CSAPSLEWEQFF. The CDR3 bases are TGCAGTGCCCCGAGCCTCGAATGGGAGCAGTTCTTC.

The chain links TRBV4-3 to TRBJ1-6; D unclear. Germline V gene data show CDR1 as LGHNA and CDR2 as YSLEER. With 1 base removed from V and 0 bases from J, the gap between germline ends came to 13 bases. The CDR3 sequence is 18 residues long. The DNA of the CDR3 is TGCGCCAGCAGCCAAGTTGGGCCTCGTCTCTCCTATAATTCACCCCTCCACTTT. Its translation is CASSQVGPRLSYNSPLHF.

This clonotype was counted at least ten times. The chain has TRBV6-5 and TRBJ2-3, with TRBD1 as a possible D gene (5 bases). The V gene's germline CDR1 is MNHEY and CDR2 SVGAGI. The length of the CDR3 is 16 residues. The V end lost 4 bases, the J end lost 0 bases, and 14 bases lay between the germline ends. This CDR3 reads CASSWTVRGSTDTQYF. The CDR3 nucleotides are TGTGCCAGCAGTTGGACCGTAAGGGGAAGCACAGATACGCAGTATTTT.

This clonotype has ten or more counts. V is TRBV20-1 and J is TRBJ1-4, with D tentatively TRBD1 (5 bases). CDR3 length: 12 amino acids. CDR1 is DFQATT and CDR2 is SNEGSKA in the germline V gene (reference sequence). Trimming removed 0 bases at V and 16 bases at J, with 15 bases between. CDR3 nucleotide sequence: TGCAGTGCTAGAGATACAGGATACTTAAGGTTTTTT. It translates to CSARDTGYLRFF.

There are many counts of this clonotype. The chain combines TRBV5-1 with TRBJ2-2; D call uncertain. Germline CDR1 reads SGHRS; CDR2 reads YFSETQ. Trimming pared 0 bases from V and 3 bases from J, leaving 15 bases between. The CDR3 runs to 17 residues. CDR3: CASSLGSGRLYTGELFF. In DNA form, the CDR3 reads TGCGCCAGCAGCTTGGGTTCTGGGCGGCTTTACACCGGGGAGCTGTTTTTT.

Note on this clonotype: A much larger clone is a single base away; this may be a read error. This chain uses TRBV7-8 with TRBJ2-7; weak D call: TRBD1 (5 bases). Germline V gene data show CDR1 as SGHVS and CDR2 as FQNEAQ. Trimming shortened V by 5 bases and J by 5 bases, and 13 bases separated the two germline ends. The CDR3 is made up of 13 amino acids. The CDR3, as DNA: TGTGCCAGCAGCATCCTAGGGGTCAACGAGCAGTACTTC. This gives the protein CASSILGVNEQYF.

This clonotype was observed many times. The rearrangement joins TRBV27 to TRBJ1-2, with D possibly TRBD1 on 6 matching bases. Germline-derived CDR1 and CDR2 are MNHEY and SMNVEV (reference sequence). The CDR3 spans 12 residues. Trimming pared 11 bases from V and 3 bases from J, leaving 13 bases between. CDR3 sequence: CAEGGLDYGYTF. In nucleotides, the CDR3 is TGTGCCGAAGGGGGACTCGACTATGGCTACACCTTC.

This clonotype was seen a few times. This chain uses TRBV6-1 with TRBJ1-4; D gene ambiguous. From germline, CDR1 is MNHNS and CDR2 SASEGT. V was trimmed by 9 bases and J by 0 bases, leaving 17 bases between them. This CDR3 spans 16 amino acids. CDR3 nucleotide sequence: TGTGCCAGGTCGCGATGGTCTACCGCAACTAATGAAAAACTGTTTTTT. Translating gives CARSRWSTATNEKLFF.

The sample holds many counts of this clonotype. In DNA form, the CDR3 reads TGTGCCAGCTCACCAAGCTCTGGAAACACCATATATTTT. It encodes CASSPSSGNTIYF. This chain uses TRBV18 with TRBJ1-3; D unresolved. Germline V CDR1 and CDR2: KGHSH, LQKENI. The CDR3 extends over 13 amino acids. V was pared by 2 bases and J by 0 bases, with 2 bases between. Full variable domain (remainder filled in from reference TRBV18 and TRBJ1-3): NAGVMQNPRHLVRRRGQEARLRCSPMKGHSHVYWYRQLPEEGLKFMVYLQKENIIDESGMPKERFSAEFPKEGPSILRIQQVVRGDSAAYFCASSPSSGNTIYFGEGSWLTVV.

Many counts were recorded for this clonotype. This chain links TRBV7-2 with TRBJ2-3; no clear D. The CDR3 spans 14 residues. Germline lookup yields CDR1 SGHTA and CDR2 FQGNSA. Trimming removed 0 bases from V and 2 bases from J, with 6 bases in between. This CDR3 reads CASSLATLTDTQYF. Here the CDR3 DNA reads TGTGCCAGCAGCTTAGCGACTCTCACAGATACGCAGTATTTT.

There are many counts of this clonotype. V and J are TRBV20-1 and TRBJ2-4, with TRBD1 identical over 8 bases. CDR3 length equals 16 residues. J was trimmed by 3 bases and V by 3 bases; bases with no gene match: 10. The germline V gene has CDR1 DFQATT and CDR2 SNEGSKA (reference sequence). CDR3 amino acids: CSASSGQGRVKNIQYF. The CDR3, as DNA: TGCAGTGCTAGTAGCGGACAGGGTAGAGTCAAAAACATTCAGTACTTC.

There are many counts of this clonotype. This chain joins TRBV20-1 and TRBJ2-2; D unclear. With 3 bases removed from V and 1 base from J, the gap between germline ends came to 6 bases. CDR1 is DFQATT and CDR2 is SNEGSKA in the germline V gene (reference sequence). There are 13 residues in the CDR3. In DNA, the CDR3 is TGCAGTGCTAGGAGGCAGAACACCGGGGAGCTGTTTTTT. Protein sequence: CSARRQNTGELFF.

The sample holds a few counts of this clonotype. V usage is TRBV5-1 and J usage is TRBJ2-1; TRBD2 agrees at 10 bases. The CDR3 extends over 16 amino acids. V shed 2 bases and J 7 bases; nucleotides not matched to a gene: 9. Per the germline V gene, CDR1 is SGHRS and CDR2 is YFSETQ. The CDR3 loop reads CASSFGASGSVNEQFF. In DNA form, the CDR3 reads TGCGCCAGCAGCTTCGGGGCTAGCGGGAGTGTAAATGAGCAGTTCTTC.

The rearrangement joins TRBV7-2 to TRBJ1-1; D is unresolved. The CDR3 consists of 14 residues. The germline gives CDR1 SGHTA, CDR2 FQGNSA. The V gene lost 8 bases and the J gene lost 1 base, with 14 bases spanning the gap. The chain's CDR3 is CASEFSRGNTEAFF. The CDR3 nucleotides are TGTGCCAGCGAATTTTCGCGGGGGAACACTGAAGCTTTCTTT.

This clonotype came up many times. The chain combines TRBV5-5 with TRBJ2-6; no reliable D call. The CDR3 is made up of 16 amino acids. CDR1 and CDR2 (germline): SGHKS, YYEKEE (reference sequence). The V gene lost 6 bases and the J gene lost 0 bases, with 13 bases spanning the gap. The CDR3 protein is CASNPRWASGANVLTF. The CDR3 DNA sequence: TGTGCCAGCAACCCACGATGGGCCTCTGGGGCCAACGTCCTGACTTTC.

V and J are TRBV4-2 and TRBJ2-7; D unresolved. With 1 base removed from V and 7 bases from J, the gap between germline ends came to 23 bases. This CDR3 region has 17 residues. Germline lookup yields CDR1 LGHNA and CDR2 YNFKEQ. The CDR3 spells CASSQGDSPSNVGEQYF. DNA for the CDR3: TGTGCCAGCAGCCAAGGGGATTCCCCCTCCAACGTGGGGGAGCAGTACTTC.

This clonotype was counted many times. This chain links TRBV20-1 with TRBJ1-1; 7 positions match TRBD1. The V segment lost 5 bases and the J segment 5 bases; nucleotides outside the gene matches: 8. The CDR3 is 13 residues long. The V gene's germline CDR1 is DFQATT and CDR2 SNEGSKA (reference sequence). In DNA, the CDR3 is TGCAGTGCTGACACAGGGGTAGAGACTGAAGCTTTCTTT. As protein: CSADTGVETEAFF.

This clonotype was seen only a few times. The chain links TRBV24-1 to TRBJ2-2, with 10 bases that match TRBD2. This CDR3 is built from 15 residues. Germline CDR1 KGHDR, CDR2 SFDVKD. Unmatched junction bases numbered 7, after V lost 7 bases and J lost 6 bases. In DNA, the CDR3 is TGTGCCACCAGCGAACTAGCGGGAAAGGCCGGGGAGCTGTTTTTT. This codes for CATSELAGKAGELFF.

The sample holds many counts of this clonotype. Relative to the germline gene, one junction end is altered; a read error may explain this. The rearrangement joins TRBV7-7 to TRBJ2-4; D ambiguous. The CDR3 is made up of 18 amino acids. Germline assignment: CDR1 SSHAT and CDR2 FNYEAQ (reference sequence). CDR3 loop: CASSYPAATRYRVNIQYF. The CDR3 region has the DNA TGTGCTAGCAGCTACCCGGCAGCCACCCGATACCGAGTAAACATTCAGTACTTC. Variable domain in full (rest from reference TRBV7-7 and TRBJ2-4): GAGVSQSPRYKVTKRGQDVTLRCDPISSHATLYWYQQALGQGPEFLTYFNYEAQPDKSGLPSDRFSAERPEGSISTLTIQRTEQRDSAMYRCASSYPAATRYRVNIQYFGAGTRLSVL.

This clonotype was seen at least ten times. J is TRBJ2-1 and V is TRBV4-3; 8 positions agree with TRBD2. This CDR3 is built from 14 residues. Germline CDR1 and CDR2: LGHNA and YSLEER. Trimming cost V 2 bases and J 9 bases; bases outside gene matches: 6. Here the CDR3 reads CASSQPGREAEQFF. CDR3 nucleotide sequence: TGCGCCAGCAGCCAACCGGGGCGGGAGGCTGAGCAGTTCTTC.

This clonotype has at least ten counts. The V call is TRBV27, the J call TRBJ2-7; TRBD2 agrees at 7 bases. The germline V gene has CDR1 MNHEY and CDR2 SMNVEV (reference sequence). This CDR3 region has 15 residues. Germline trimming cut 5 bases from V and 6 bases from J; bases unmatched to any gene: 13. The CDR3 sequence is CASSRRWEGPTEQYF. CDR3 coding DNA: TGTGCCAGCAGTCGCCGTTGGGAGGGACCAACCGAGCAGTACTTC.

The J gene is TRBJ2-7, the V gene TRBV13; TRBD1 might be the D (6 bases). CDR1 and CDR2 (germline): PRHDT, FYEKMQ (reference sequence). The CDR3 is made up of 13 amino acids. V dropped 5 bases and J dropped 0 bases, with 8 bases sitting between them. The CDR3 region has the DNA TGTGCCAGCAGCACAGGGAGCTCCTACGAGCAGTACTTC. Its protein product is CASSTGSSYEQYF.

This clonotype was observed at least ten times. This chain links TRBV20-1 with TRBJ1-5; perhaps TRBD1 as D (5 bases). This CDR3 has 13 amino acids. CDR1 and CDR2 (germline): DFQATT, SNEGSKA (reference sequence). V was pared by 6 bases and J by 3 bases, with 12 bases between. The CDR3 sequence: CSASGTFNQPQHF. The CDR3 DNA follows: TGCAGTGCCTCCGGGACCTTCAATCAGCCCCAGCATTTT.

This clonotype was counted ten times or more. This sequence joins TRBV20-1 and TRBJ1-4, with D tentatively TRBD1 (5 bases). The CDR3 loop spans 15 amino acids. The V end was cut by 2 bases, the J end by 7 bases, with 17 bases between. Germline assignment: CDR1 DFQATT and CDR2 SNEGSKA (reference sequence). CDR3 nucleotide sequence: TGCAGTGCTAGACCCGGGGGAACGGCGGGTGAAAAACTGTTTTTT. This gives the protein CSARPGGTAGEKLFF.

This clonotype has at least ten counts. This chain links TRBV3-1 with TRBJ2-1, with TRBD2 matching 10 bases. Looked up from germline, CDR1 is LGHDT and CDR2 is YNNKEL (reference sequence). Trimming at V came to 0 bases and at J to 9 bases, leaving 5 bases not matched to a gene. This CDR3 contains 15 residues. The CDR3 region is CASSQDWLAGVEQFF. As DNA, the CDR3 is TGTGCCAGCAGCCAAGACTGGCTAGCGGGAGTTGAGCAGTTCTTC.

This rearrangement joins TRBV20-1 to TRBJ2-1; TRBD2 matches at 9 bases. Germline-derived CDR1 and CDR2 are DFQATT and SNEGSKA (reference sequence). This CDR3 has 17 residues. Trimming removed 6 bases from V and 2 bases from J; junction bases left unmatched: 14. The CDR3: CSAGSLAGGPTYNEQFF. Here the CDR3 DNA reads TGCAGTGCCGGTTCCCTCGCGGGAGGGCCGACCTACAATGAGCAGTTCTTC.

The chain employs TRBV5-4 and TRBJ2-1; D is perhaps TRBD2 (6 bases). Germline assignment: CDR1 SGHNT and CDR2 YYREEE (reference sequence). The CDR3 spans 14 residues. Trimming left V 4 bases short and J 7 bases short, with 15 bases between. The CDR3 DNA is TGTGCCAGCAGCCGGAAAGGACTACCAAATGAGCAGTTCTTC. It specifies CASSRKGLPNEQFF.

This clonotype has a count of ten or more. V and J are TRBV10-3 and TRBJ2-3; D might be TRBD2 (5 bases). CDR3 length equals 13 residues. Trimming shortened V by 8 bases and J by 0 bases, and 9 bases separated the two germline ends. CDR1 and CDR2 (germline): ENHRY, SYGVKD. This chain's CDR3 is CAIESGSTDTQYF. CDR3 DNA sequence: TGTGCCATCGAATCGGGGAGCACAGATACGCAGTATTTT.

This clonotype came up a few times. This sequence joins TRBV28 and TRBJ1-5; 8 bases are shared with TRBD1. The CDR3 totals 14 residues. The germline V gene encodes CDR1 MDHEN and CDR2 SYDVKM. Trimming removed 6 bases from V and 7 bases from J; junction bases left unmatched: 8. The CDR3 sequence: CASSRGQGRQPQHF. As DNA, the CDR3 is TGTGCCAGCAGCCGCGGACAGGGAAGGCAGCCCCAGCATTTT. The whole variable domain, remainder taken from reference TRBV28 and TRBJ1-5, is DVKVTQSSRYLVKRTGEKVFLECVQDMDHENMFWYRQDPGLGLRLIYFSYDVKMKEKGDIPEGYSVSREKKERFSLILESASTNQTSMYLCASSRGQGRQPQHFGDGTRLSIL.